The T cell receptor (beta chain) described here comes from a study of graft-versus-host responses after intestinal transplantation. The wider study: Multivisceral, liver-intestinal, or isolated intestinal grafts went to recipients. All of the recipients had induction that used anti-thymocyte globulin, then tacrolimus and steroids for two to four years. Points from the study as a whole: Early post-transplant falls in HvG clones accompanied the peak levels of circulating GvH clones. Allografts of patients with graft-donor T cell macrochimerism showed high graft-versus-host to host-versus-graft clone ratios.

The ends were cut back, 5 bases at V and 5 bases at J, with 13 bases in the middle. The CDR3 sequence is 14 residues long. Germline V CDR1 and CDR2: MGHRA, YSYEKL. Profiled with immunoSEQ multiplex PCR; TCRdb holds only in-frame clones, not every one. The table records about 99,000 clones, approximately 94% of them present only once. This clone showed up just a few times. Antigen specificity is unknown. This sample comprised unstimulated CD8+ T cells sorted from spleen or lymph node cells, obtained before intestinal transplant. This TCR was recovered from a human donor who received an intestinal transplant. This chain uses TRBV4-1 with TRBJ1-5; no clear D gene. CDR3 nucleotide sequence: TGCGCCAGCAGCACTGGACCACGGGATCAGCCCCAGCATTTT. Encoded protein: CASSTGPRDQPQHF.